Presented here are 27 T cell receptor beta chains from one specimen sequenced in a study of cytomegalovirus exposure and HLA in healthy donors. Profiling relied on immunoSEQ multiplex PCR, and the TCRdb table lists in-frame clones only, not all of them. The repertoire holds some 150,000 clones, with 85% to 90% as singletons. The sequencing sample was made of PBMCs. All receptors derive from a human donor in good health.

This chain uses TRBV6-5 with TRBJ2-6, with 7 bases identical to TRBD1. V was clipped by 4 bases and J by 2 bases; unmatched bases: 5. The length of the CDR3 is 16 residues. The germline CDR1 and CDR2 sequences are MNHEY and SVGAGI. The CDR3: CASSSRQGAGANVLTF. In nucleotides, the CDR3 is TGTGCCAGCAGTTCTAGACAGGGAGCTGGGGCCAACGTCCTGACTTTC.

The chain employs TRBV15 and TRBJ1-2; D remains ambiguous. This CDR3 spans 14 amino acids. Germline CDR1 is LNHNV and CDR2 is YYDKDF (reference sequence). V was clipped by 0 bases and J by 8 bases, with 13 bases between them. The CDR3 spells CATSRDRQTLGYTF. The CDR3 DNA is TGTGCCACCAGCAGAGATCGCCAAACGCTAGGCTACACCTTC.

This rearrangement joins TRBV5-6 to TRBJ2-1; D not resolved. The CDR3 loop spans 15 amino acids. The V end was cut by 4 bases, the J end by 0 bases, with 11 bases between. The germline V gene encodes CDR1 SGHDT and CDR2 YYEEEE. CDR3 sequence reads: CASSLLSSSYNEQFF. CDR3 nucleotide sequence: TGTGCCAGCAGCCTTCTCTCTAGCTCCTACAATGAGCAGTTCTTC.

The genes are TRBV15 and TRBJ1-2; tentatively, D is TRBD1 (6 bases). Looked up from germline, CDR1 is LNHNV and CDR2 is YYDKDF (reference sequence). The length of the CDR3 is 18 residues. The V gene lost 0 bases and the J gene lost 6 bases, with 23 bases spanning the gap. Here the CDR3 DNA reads TGTGCCACCAGCAGAGATCAGCAAGCAGGGGACGCCCGCCATGGCTACACCTTC. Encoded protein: CATSRDQQAGDARHGYTF.

The DNA for the CDR3 is TGTGCCAGCAGCTTAGCGCTCGGGTCGGGACAAGAGACCCAGTACTTC. Its translation is CASSLALGSGQETQYF. The gene calls are TRBV7-7 and TRBJ2-5; tentatively, D is TRBD2 (5 bases). The CDR3 consists of 16 residues. Germline V lookup: CDR1 SSHAT, CDR2 FNYEAQ (reference sequence). V was trimmed by 0 bases and J by 2 bases, leaving 13 bases between them.

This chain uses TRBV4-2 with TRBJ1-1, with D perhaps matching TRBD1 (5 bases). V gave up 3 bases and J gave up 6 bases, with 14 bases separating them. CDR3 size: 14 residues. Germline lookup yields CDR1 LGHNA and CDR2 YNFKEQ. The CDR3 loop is CASSQGLALSEAFF. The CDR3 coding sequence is TGTGCCAGCAGCCAGGGACTGGCTTTATCTGAAGCTTTCTTT.

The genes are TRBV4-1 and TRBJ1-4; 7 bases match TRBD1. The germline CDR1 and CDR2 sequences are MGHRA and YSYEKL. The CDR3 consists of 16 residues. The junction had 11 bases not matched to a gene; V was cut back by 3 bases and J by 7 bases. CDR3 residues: CASSQNPGQWGEKLFF. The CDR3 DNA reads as TGCGCCAGCAGCCAGAACCCGGGACAGTGGGGTGAAAAACTGTTTTTT.

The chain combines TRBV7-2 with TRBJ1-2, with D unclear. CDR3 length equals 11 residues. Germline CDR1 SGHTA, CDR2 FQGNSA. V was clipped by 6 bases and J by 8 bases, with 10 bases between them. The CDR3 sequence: CASRTRVGYTF. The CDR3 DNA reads TGTGCCAGCAGAACGAGGGTGGGCTACACCTTC.

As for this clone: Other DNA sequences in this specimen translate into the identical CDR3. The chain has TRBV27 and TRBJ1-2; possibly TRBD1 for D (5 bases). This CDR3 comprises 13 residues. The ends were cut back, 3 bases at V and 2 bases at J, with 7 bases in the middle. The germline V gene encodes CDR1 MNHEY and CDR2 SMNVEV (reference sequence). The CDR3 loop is CASSLRQNYGYTF. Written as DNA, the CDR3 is TGTGCCAGCAGTTTGAGACAGAACTATGGCTACACCTTC.

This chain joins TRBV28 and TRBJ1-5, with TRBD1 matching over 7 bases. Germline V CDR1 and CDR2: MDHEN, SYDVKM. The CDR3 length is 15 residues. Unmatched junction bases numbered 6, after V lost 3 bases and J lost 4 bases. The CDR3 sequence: CASSFSSQGNQPQHF. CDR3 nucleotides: TGTGCCAGCAGTTTCAGCTCACAGGGGAATCAGCCCCAGCATTTT.

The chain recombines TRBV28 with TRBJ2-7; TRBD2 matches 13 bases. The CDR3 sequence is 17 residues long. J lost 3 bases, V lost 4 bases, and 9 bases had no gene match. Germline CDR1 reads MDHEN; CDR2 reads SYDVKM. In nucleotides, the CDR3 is TGTGCCAGCAGTTATGGGACTAGCGGGACATCTCTCTACGAGCAGTACTTC. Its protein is CASSYGTSGTSLYEQYF.

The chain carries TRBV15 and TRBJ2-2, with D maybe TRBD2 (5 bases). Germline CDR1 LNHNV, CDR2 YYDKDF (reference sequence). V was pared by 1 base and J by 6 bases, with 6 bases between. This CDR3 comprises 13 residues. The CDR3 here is CATSRGGSGELFF. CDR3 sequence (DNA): TGTGCCACCAGCAGAGGAGGGTCCGGGGAGCTGTTTTTT.

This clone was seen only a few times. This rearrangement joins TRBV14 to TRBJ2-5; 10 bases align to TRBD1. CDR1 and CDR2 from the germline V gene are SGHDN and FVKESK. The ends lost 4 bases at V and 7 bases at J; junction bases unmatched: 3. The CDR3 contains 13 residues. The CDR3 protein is CASSPTGGGTQYF. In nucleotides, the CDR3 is TGTGCCAGCAGCCCGACAGGGGGCGGGACCCAGTACTTC. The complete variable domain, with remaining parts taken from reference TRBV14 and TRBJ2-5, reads EAGVTQFPSHSVIEKGQTVTLRCDPISGHDNLYWYRRVMGKEIKFLLHFVKESKQDESGMPNNRFLAERTGGTYSTLKVQPAELEDSGVYFCASSPTGGGTQYFGPGTRLLVL.

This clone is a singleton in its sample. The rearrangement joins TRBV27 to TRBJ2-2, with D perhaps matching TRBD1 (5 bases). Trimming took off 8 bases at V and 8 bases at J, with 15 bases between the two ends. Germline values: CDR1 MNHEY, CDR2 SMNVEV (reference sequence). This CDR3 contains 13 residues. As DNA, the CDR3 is TGTGCCAGCGGAGTGGGGTCAGGGGGGGAGCTGTTTTTT. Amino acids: CASGVGSGGELFF.

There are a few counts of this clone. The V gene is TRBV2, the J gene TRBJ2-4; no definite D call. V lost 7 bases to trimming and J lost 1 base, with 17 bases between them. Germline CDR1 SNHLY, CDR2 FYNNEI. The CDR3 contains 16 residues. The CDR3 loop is CASTMSENVAKNIQYF. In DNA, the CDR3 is TGTGCCAGCACAATGTCAGAAAATGTGGCCAAAAACATTCAGTACTTC. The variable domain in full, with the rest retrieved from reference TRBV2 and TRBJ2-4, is EPEVTQTPSHQVTQMGQEVILRCVPISNHLYFYWYRQILGQKVEFLVSFYNNEISEKSEIFDDQFSVERPDGSNFTLKIRSTKLEDSAMYFCASTMSENVAKNIQYFGAGTRLSVL.

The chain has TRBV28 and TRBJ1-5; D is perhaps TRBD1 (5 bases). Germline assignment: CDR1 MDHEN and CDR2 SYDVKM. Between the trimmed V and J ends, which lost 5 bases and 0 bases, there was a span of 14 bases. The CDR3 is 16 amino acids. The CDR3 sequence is CASSRASGNSNQPQHF. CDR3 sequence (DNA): TGTGCCAGCAGTAGAGCCTCAGGGAATAGCAATCAGCCCCAGCATTTT.

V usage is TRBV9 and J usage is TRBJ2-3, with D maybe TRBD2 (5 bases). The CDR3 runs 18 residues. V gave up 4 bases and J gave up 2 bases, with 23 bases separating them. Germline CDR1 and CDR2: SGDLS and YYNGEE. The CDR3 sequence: CASSPRVGLAGFTDTQYF. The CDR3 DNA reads TGTGCCAGCAGCCCTCGGGTCGGCCTAGCCGGGTTCACAGATACGCAGTATTTT.

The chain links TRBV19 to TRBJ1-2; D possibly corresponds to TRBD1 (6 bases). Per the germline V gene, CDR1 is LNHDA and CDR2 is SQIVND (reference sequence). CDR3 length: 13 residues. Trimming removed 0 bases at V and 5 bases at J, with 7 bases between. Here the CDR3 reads CASSIEGAYGYTF. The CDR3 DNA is TGTGCCAGTAGTATAGAGGGGGCGTATGGCTACACCTTC.

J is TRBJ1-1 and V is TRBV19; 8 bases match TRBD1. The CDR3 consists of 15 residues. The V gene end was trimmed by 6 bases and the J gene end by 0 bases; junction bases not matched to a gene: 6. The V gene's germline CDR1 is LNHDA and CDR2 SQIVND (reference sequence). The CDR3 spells CASRGQVDMNTEAFF. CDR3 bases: TGTGCCAGTAGGGGACAGGTCGACATGAACACTGAAGCTTTCTTT.

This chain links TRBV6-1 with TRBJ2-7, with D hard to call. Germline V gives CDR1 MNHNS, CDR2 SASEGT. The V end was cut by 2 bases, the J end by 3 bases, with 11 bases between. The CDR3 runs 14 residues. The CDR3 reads CASSEKATGYEQYF. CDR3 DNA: TGTGCCAGCAGTGAAAAAGCAACTGGCTACGAGCAGTACTTC.

The CDR3 loop reads CATSREGQEFETQYF. The CDR3 nucleotides read TGTGCCACCAGCAGAGAGGGACAGGAATTTGAGACCCAGTACTTC. This rearrangement joins TRBV15 to TRBJ2-5, with 8 bases fitting TRBD1. The germline V gene encodes CDR1 LNHNV and CDR2 YYDKDF (reference sequence). V was clipped by 0 bases and J by 5 bases; unmatched bases: 5. This CDR3 is built from 15 residues.

The CDR3 here is CASSLEEHRFSYNEQFF. DNA for the CDR3: TGCGCCAGCAGCTTGGAGGAGCATCGATTCTCCTACAATGAGCAGTTCTTC. This chain uses TRBV5-1 with TRBJ2-1, with no clear D. Germline CDR1 SGHRS, CDR2 YFSETQ. V lost 0 bases and J 0 bases, leaving 13 bases between the germline ends. This CDR3 region has 17 residues.

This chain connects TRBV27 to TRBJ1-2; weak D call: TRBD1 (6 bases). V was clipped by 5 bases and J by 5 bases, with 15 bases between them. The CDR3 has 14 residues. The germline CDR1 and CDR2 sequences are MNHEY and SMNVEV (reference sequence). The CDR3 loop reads CASSPQGNGYGYTF. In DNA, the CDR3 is TGTGCCAGCAGTCCTCAGGGGAACGGGTATGGCTACACCTTC.

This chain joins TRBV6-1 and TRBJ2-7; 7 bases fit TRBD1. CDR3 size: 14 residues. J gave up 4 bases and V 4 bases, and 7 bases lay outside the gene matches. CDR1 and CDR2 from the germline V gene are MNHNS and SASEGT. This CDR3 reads CASSVSKGAYEQYF. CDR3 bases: TGTGCCAGCAGTGTGAGCAAGGGGGCTTACGAGCAGTACTTC.

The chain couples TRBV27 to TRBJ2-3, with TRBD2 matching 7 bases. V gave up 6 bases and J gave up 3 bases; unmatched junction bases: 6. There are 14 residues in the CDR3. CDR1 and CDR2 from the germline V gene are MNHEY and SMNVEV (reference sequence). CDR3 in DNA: TGTGCCAGCAGACTACTAGCGAGTACAGATACGCAGTATTTT. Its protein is CASRLLASTDTQYF.

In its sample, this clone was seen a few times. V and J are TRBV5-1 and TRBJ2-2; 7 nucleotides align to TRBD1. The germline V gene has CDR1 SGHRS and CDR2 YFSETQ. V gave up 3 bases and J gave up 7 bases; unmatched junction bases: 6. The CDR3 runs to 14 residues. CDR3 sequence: CASSSGQVGGELFF. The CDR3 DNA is TGCGCCAGCAGCTCCGGACAGGTTGGCGGGGAGCTGTTTTTT.

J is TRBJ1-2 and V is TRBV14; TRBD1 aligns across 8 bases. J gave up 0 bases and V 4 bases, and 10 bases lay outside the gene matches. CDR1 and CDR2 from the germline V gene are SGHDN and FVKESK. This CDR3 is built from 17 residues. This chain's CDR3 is CASSPSGGRNPNYGYTF. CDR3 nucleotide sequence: TGTGCCAGCAGCCCGTCAGGGGGCAGAAACCCTAACTATGGCTACACCTTC.